These 17 T cell receptor beta chains were sequenced from one sample in a study of glioma-infiltrating T cells. TCR alpha and beta CDR3 regions were amplified from RNA using iRepertoire nested multiplex PCR. One entry per CDR3 protein results from TCRdb running MiXCR on the multiplex PCR reads. Among about 130,000 distinct CDR3 sequences listed, roughly a quarter were seen once. Sequenced material: glioma tissue, nonneoplastic brain tissue, or PBMCs (not recorded which). Receptors originate from a human donor with low-grade glioma or glioblastoma, undergoing nonglioma brain surgery, or in good health (not recorded which).

At least ten counts were recorded for this clonotype. This chain uses TRBV20-1 with TRBJ2-1; D is ambiguous. Germline lookup yields CDR1 DFQATT and CDR2 SNEGSKA (reference sequence). The CDR3 totals 11 residues. Trimming cost V 0 bases and J 8 bases, with 5 bases left between them. CDR3 sequence: CSARDGDEQFF. The CDR3 region has the DNA TGCAGTGCTAGAGATGGGGATGAGCAGTTCTTC.

Of note for this clonotype: A much larger clone sits a single nucleotide away, making a read error possible. CDR3 sequence (DNA): TGTGCCAGCAGTGCCACTACGGAGCAGTTCTTC. Translating it yields CASSATTEQFF. The rearrangement links TRBV27 to TRBJ2-1; no reliable D call. V was pared by 5 bases and J by 10 bases, with 9 bases between. The germline V gene encodes CDR1 MNHEY and CDR2 SMNVEV (reference sequence). This CDR3 is 11 amino acids long.

This clonotype has only a few counts. The gene calls are TRBV12-3 or TRBV12-4 and TRBJ1-6, with D possibly matching TRBD1 (5 bases). Between the trimmed V and J ends, which lost 6 bases and 4 bases, there was a span of 10 bases. The CDR3 totals 14 residues. The CDR3 DNA sequence: TGTGCCAGCAGAATTGGGGGGTATAATTCACCCCTCCACTTT. This encodes CASRIGGYNSPLHF.

This chain joins TRBV3-1 and TRBJ2-3; 10 nucleotides line up with TRBD2. J was trimmed by 0 bases and V by 1 base; bases with no gene match: 1. The CDR3 consists of 16 residues. The germline V gene encodes CDR1 LGHDT and CDR2 YNNKEL (reference sequence). The CDR3 nucleotides are TGTGCCAGCAGCCAAGGGACTAGCGGAAGCACAGATACGCAGTATTTT. Translated, it gives CASSQGTSGSTDTQYF.

This clonotype was counted a few times. The V gene is TRBV28, the J gene TRBJ2-7; 9 bases map to TRBD1. There are 13 residues in the CDR3. V lost 5 bases to trimming and J lost 9 bases; unmatched junction nucleotides: 8. Looked up from germline, CDR1 is MDHEN and CDR2 is SYDVKM. The chain's CDR3 is CASSRGQGNRQYV. The CDR3, as DNA: TGTGCCAGCAGTCGGGGACAGGGCAATCGGCAGTACGTC.

This clonotype was seen only once. The chain employs TRBV5-1 and TRBJ1-1; the D gene is possibly TRBD1 (5 bases). The V end lost 2 bases, the J end lost 3 bases, and 14 bases lay between the germline ends. In germline, CDR1 is SGHRS, CDR2 YFSETQ. The CDR3 length is 15 residues. CDR3 residues: CASSLFRVDDTEAFF. As DNA, the CDR3 is TGCGCCAGCAGCTTATTCAGGGTTGATGACACTGAAGCTTTCTTT.

This clonotype was found many times. CDR3 in DNA: TGCAGTTCATCGGGGCACATCCAAGAGACCCAGTACTTC. This gives the protein CSSSGHIQETQYF. This rearrangement joins TRBV20-1 to TRBJ2-5, with D perhaps being TRBD1 or TRBD2 (5 bases each). The V gene's germline CDR1 is DFQATT and CDR2 SNEGSKA (reference sequence). V was trimmed by 8 bases and J by 1 base, leaving 14 bases between them. The CDR3 extends over 13 amino acids.

The V gene is TRBV2, the J gene TRBJ2-7; no clear D. Germline-derived CDR1 and CDR2 are SNHLY and FYNNEI. The CDR3 extends over 13 amino acids. With 4 bases removed from V and 6 bases from J, the gap between germline ends came to 13 bases. The CDR3 reads CASSGYVVGEQYV. DNA for the CDR3: TGTGCCAGCAGTGGGTACGTGGTCGGCGAGCAGTACGTC.

For this clonotype: A much larger clone differs from this one at a single base, so this may be a read error. V usage is TRBV6-2 or TRBV6-3 and J usage is TRBJ1-4, with 9 bases lining up with TRBD1. Germline loops: CDR1 MNHEY, CDR2 SVGEGT. The CDR3 totals 14 residues. CDR3 protein: CASSPGQGREKLSF. The CDR3 coding sequence is TGTGCCAGCTCGCCGGGACAGGGCCGTGAAAAACTGTCTTTT.

Worth noting for this clonotype: Its ends do not fully match the called genes, so a read error is possible. The J gene is TRBJ2-5, the V gene TRBV6-2 or TRBV6-3; D gene uncertain. The CDR3 is 12 residues long. Germline V gene data show CDR1 as MNHEY and CDR2 as SVGEGT. The CDR3 DNA sequence: TGTGCCAGCAGTTACTCGTCAGGTACCCAGCACTTC. Its protein is CASSYSSGTQHF.

In this sample, this clonotype turned up a few times. The chain combines TRBV10-3 with TRBJ2-1; TRBD1 agrees at 11 bases. Germline loops: CDR1 ENHRY, CDR2 SYGVKD. Trimming took 6 bases from V and 9 from J; bases not matched to a gene: 7. CDR3 size: 14 residues. The CDR3 loop is CAISGTGGTAEQFF. DNA of the CDR3: TGTGCCATCAGCGGGACAGGGGGTACTGCTGAGCAGTTCTTC.

This clonotype was counted only a few times. The chain couples TRBV3-1 to TRBJ2-3; D uncertain. The CDR3 is 15 amino acids. Looked up from germline, CDR1 is LGHDT and CDR2 is YNNKEL (reference sequence). V lost 3 bases and J 3 bases, leaving 13 bases between the germline ends. The DNA for the CDR3 is TGTGCCAGCAGCCAGGCCGGCGGCACAACAGATACGCAGTATTTT. It encodes CASSQAGGTTDTQYF.

This clonotype has a count of ten or more. The chain combines TRBV6-1 with TRBJ1-1; D is unclear. Trimming took 7 bases from V and 1 from J, leaving 13 bases between them. CDR1 is MNHNS and CDR2 is SASEGT in the germline V gene. The CDR3 covers 14 residues. CDR3 nucleotides: TGTGCCAGCATTATAGCAACTGGGAACACTGAAGCTTTCTTT. As protein: CASIIATGNTEAFF.

This clonotype was detected only once. Being one base from a much bigger clone, this may be a read error. The chain employs TRBV20-1 and TRBJ1-2; a weak D match, TRBD1 (6 bases). This CDR3 contains 12 residues. CDR1 and CDR2 from the germline V gene are DFQATT and SNEGSKA (reference sequence). The DNA of the CDR3 is TGCAGTGCTAACAGGGAGATCTATGGCTACGCCTTC. Protein sequence: CSANREIYGYAF.

This clonotype appeared a few times. The chain couples TRBV11-2 to TRBJ2-7, with D perhaps TRBD1 or TRBD2 (5 bases each). The V gene's germline CDR1 is SGHAT and CDR2 FQNNGV. V was shortened by 0 bases and J by 10 bases, with 13 bases between the two germline ends. The CDR3 loop spans 13 amino acids. CDR3 bases: TGTGCCAGCAGCTTAGATTTGGCAGGGAGTCAGTACGTC. Translation: CASSLDLAGSQYV.

The gene calls are TRBV14 and TRBJ2-7; perhaps D is TRBD1 or TRBD2 (5 bases each). V was shortened by 2 bases and J by 6 bases, with 11 bases between the two germline ends. Germline V gives CDR1 SGHDN, CDR2 FVKESK. This CDR3 contains 13 residues. DNA of the CDR3: TGTGCCAGCAGCCAACTCCGGGGCGCCGAGCAGTACGTC. This encodes CASSQLRGAEQYV.

This clonotype was seen at least ten times. The genes are TRBV4-2 and TRBJ2-5; D uncertain. The V gene's germline CDR1 is LGHNA and CDR2 YNFKEQ. The V and J ends lost 1 base and 1 base respectively, with 10 bases between them. This CDR3 comprises 15 residues. CDR3 DNA: TGTGCCAGCAGCCAAGGTGACACCCGCCAAGAGACCCAGTACTTC. Amino acids: CASSQGDTRQETQYF.